The 32 T cell receptor beta chains reported below all come from one sample, sequenced in a study of cytomegalovirus exposure and HLA in healthy donors (TCRdb year 2017). Libraries were constructed by the immunoSEQ multiplex PCR assay. The multiplex PCR relied on a mix of 60 forward primers for TCR Vbeta segments and 13 reverse primers for TCR Jbeta segments. TCRdb provides this immuneACCESS table in a form limited to in-frame rearrangements. Some clones are lacking; in checked studies, under half of them reflect an unresolved V gene, and why the rest are absent is not known. In all, the sample holds approximately 130,000 clones, and roughly 9% of those were seen once. Of the sample, around 6% falls within the top ten clones. The sequencing input was PBMCs. The source of these receptors is a middle-aged woman in good health and CMV-seropositive.

This chain joins TRBV29-1 and TRBJ2-3; 8 nucleotides align to TRBD1. The V gene's germline CDR1 is SQVTM and CDR2 ANQGSEA. The J segment lost 5 bases and the V segment lost 6 bases, leaving 13 bases of the junction unmatched. The CDR3 has 15 residues. CDR3 in amino acids: CSVADGQGKGDTQYF. Here the CDR3 DNA reads TGCAGCGTGGCCGATGGACAGGGAAAGGGAGATACGCAGTATTTT.

In this sample, this clone turned up a few times. The chain carries TRBV5-6 and TRBJ2-1, with TRBD1 matching over 8 bases. CDR1 and CDR2 from the germline V gene are SGHDT and YYEEEE. The length of the CDR3 is 14 residues. V shed 3 bases, J shed 6 bases, and the junction held 5 bases outside the gene matches. As DNA, the CDR3 is TGTGCCAGCAGCTCACAGGGGGGCCCCAATGAGCAGTTCTTC. Translated: CASSSQGGPNEQFF.

This chain links TRBV2 with TRBJ2-1; D is possibly TRBD2 (5 bases). Germline CDR1 SNHLY, CDR2 FYNNEI. The CDR3 spans 13 residues. V was trimmed by 4 bases and J by 4 bases, leaving 8 bases between them. This CDR3 is CASSGLAYNEQFF. CDR3 sequence (DNA): TGTGCCAGCAGTGGCCTAGCTTACAATGAGCAGTTCTTC.

This clone was seen a handful of times. The chain joins TRBV2 to TRBJ2-3; TRBD2 might be the D (6 bases). The CDR3 is 16 residues long. V was trimmed by 3 bases and J by 7 bases, leaving 20 bases between them. CDR1 SNHLY and CDR2 FYNNEI come from the germline V gene. CDR3 coding DNA: TGTGCCAGCAGTGATAAGTCGGGTCTAGCGCCTAATACGCAGTATTTT. Translation gives CASSDKSGLAPNTQYF. Using reference TRBV2 and TRBJ2-3 for the parts outside the CDR3, the full variable domain is EPEVTQTPSHQVTQMGQEVILRCVPISNHLYFYWYRQILGQKVEFLVSFYNNEISEKSEIFDDQFSVERPDGSNFTLKIRSTKLEDSAMYFCASSDKSGLAPNTQYFGPGTRLTVL.

The table lists this clone with a few counts. The chain employs TRBV5-1 and TRBJ2-1; 10 bases are shared with TRBD1. Germline V CDR1 and CDR2: SGHRS, YFSETQ. J was trimmed by 8 bases and V by 0 bases; bases with no gene match: 11. The CDR3 extends over 17 amino acids. The CDR3 DNA sequence: TGCGCCAGCAGCTTGGGAGTAGCGACAGGGGGCGGCGATGAGCAGTTCTTC. As protein: CASSLGVATGGGDEQFF.

This clone was counted only a few times. V gene TRBV27 combines with J gene TRBJ1-2, with TRBD1 identical over 7 bases. The J segment lost 3 bases and the V segment lost 5 bases, leaving 3 bases of the junction unmatched. CDR3 length: 13 residues. CDR1 and CDR2 from the germline V gene are MNHEY and SMNVEV (reference sequence). CDR3 DNA: TGTGCCAGCAGTCCCGACAGGGACTATGGCTACACCTTC. Translated: CASSPDRDYGYTF.

V usage is TRBV9 and J usage is TRBJ1-2; D gene unclear. V was shortened by 4 bases and J by 2 bases, with 9 bases between the two germline ends. This CDR3 contains 13 residues. The germline gives CDR1 SGDLS, CDR2 YYNGEE. The CDR3, as DNA: TGTGCCAGCAGCCCCAACTTAAACTATGGCTACACCTTC. Its protein product is CASSPNLNYGYTF.

The table lists this clone with a few counts. The rearrangement joins TRBV30 to TRBJ2-1; 8 nucleotides agree with TRBD2. The ends lost 2 bases at V and 7 bases at J; junction bases unmatched: 7. Germline lookup yields CDR1 GTSNPN and CDR2 SVGIG (reference sequence). The CDR3 loop spans 14 amino acids. CDR3 DNA sequence: TGTGCCTGGAGTCCGCGGGAGGTCTGGAATGAGCAGTTCTTC. It encodes CAWSPREVWNEQFF.

About this clone: The junction differs from germline at one of its ends, possibly a read error. The rearrangement links TRBV7-6 to TRBJ1-1; D is undetermined. There are 13 residues in the CDR3. Germline assignment: CDR1 SGHVS and CDR2 FNYEAQ. Written as DNA, the CDR3 is TGTGCCAGAAGCCTCCGGAGAGGTACTGCAGCTTTCTTT. Translated: CARSLRRGTAAFF.

This clone came up many times. This chain connects TRBV19 to TRBJ1-1; D may be TRBD1 (6 bases). This CDR3 has 15 residues. The germline CDR1 and CDR2 sequences are LNHDA and SQIVND (reference sequence). Trimming pared 2 bases from V and 6 bases from J, leaving 16 bases between. DNA for the CDR3: TGTGCCAGTAGTATAACGACAGGCCGGTGGGCTGAAGCTTTCTTT. Its translation: CASSITTGRWAEAFF.

This clone was counted only a few times. The chain recombines TRBV27 with TRBJ1-4; D call uncertain. Deletions cut 6 bases from V and 8 bases from J, with 19 bases between. The germline V gene has CDR1 MNHEY and CDR2 SMNVEV (reference sequence). This CDR3 comprises 15 residues. CDR3 sequence reads: CASRPTLWEGEKLFF. CDR3 coding DNA: TGTGCCAGCAGGCCCACCTTGTGGGAGGGCGAAAAACTGTTTTTT.

The chain links TRBV5-1 to TRBJ2-1, with TRBD2 matching over 10 bases. After removal of 4 bases from V and 0 bases from J, the junction contained 10 bases not matched to a gene. Germline assignment: CDR1 SGHRS and CDR2 YFSETQ. The CDR3 length is 18 residues. The DNA for the CDR3 is TGCGCCAGCAGCCCCGGGCTAGCGGGGGCTATCTCCTACAATGAGCAGTTCTTC. Amino acids: CASSPGLAGAISYNEQFF.

The chain couples TRBV7-9 to TRBJ2-1, with 11 bases that match TRBD2. Trimming cost V 5 bases and J 2 bases; bases outside gene matches: 8. Germline lookup yields CDR1 SEHNR and CDR2 FQNEAQ (reference sequence). The CDR3 runs 17 residues. The DNA for the CDR3 is TGTGCCAGCAGCACACCCCTTAGCGGGGGGGCCTACAATGAGCAGTTCTTC. Its protein is CASSTPLSGGAYNEQFF.

A few counts support this clone. J is TRBJ1-1 and V is TRBV5-1, with D perhaps matching TRBD1 (5 bases). Between the trimmed V and J ends, which lost 0 bases and 7 bases, there was a span of 16 bases. Germline V gene lookup returns CDR1 SGHRS and CDR2 YFSETQ. CDR3 length: 15 amino acids. The CDR3 loop reads CASSLDGARTYEAFF. DNA of the CDR3: TGCGCCAGCAGCTTGGATGGGGCCAGGACCTATGAAGCTTTCTTT.

J is TRBJ1-2 and V is TRBV5-1; 8 bases map to TRBD1. CDR1 is SGHRS and CDR2 is YFSETQ in the germline V gene. The CDR3 extends over 13 amino acids. V lost 6 bases and J lost 6; bases outside the gene matches: 7. This chain's CDR3 is CASTEQGVDGYTF. The CDR3 nucleotides are TGCGCCAGCACCGAACAGGGGGTAGATGGCTACACCTTC. The whole variable domain, remainder taken from reference TRBV5-1 and TRBJ1-2, is KAGVTQTPRYLIKTRGQQVTLSCSPISGHRSVSWYQQTPGQGLQFLFEYFSETQRNKGNFPGRFSGRQFSNSRSEMNVSTLELGDSALYLCASTEQGVDGYTFGSGTRLTVV.

This chain uses TRBV29-1 with TRBJ2-7; 8 bases agree with TRBD1. The CDR3 length is 16 residues. CDR1 is SQVTM, CDR2 ANQGSEA, per germline. V dropped 4 bases and J dropped 4; count of bases not matched to a gene: 15. DNA for the CDR3: TGCAGCGTTGGCGGAGGGGGGACAGGATCGGGTTACGAGCAGTACTTC. Its translation: CSVGGGGTGSGYEQYF.

This chain joins TRBV5-6 and TRBJ1-2; possibly TRBD1 for D (6 bases). The CDR3 runs 14 residues. Germline V CDR1 and CDR2: SGHDT, YYEEEE. Trimming took off 3 bases at V and 5 bases at J, with 14 bases between the two ends. CDR3 in DNA: TGTGCCAGCAGCTCCACAGGGATATCTTATGGCTACACCTTC. Its translation: CASSSTGISYGYTF. Using reference TRBV5-6 and TRBJ1-2 for the parts outside the CDR3, the full variable domain is DAGVTQSPTHLIKTRGQQVTLRCSPKSGHDTVSWYQQALGQGPQFIFQYYEEEERQRGNFPDRFSGHQFPNYSSELNVNALLLGDSALYLCASSSTGISYGYTFGSGTRLTVV.

The chain uses TRBV27 and TRBJ1-2; D unresolved. Germline-derived CDR1 and CDR2 are MNHEY and SMNVEV (reference sequence). This CDR3 contains 13 residues. V lost 2 bases to trimming and J lost 0 bases, with 4 bases between them. The CDR3 sequence: CASSLTPNYGYTF. Written as DNA, the CDR3 is TGTGCCAGCAGTTTAACTCCTAACTATGGCTACACCTTC.

In this sample, this clone turned up a few times. The V gene is TRBV27, the J gene TRBJ1-1; TRBD1 agrees at 10 bases. CDR1 is MNHEY and CDR2 is SMNVEV in the germline V gene (reference sequence). This CDR3 is built from 14 residues. The J segment lost 5 bases and the V segment lost 6 bases, leaving 6 bases of the junction unmatched. The chain's CDR3 is CASRRPGQGTEAFF. For the CDR3, the DNA is TGTGCCAGCAGACGCCCGGGACAGGGGACTGAAGCTTTCTTT.

About this clone: Other DNA sequences of this sample code for an identical CDR3. This chain connects TRBV10-3 to TRBJ1-1; D gene ambiguous. The germline CDR1 and CDR2 sequences are ENHRY and SYGVKD. Between the trimmed V and J ends, which lost 0 bases and 2 bases, there was a span of 16 bases. The CDR3 contains 17 residues. In DNA form, the CDR3 reads TGTGCCATCAGTGAGTCACAGAGGAGGACTGTAAACACTGAAGCTTTCTTT. Translating gives CAISESQRRTVNTEAFF.

The genes are TRBV16 and TRBJ1-4, with D perhaps TRBD1 (5 bases). Trimming removed 0 bases from V and 4 bases from J, with 9 bases in between. The CDR3 has 15 amino acids. The germline CDR1 and CDR2 sequences are KGHSY and FQNENV. The CDR3: CASSQSGGINEKLFF. The CDR3 coding sequence is TGTGCCAGCAGCCAATCTGGGGGGATTAATGAAAAACTGTTTTTT. The entire variable domain, with the rest obtained from reference TRBV16 and TRBJ1-4, is as follows: GEEVAQTPKHLVRGEGQKAKLYCAPIKGHSYVFWYQQVLKNEFKFLISFQNENVFDETGMPKERFSAKCLPNSPCSLEIQATKLEDSAVYFCASSQSGGINEKLFFGSGTQLSVL.

The chain employs TRBV6-5 and TRBJ2-3; 7 nucleotides line up with TRBD2. The V segment lost 7 bases and the J segment 8 bases; nucleotides outside the gene matches: 6. Germline loops: CDR1 MNHEY, CDR2 SVGAGI. CDR3 size: 12 residues. This CDR3 reads CASTMPGGTQYF. CDR3 DNA sequence: TGTGCCAGCACCATGCCGGGGGGTACGCAGTATTTT.

In its sample, this clone was seen many times. The chain recombines TRBV11-2 with TRBJ1-6; TRBD1 is a possible D gene (6 bases). Germline V gene lookup returns CDR1 SGHAT and CDR2 FQNNGV. The V end lost 6 bases, the J end lost 10 bases, and 13 bases lay between the germline ends. The CDR3 consists of 13 residues. The CDR3 protein is CASRSTGLSPLHF. CDR3 coding DNA: TGTGCCAGCAGATCCACAGGGTTGTCACCCCTCCACTTT. The full variable domain, in which reference TRBV11-2 and TRBJ1-6 provide the parts outside the CDR3, is EAGVAQSPRYKIIEKRQSVAFWCNPISGHATLYWYQQILGQGPKLLIQFQNNGVVDDSQLPKDRFSAERLKGVDSTLKIQPAKLEDSAVYLCASRSTGLSPLHFGNGTRLTVT.

The chain couples TRBV11-2 to TRBJ2-7; 9 bases are shared with TRBD1. This CDR3 has 15 amino acids. The germline V gene has CDR1 SGHAT and CDR2 FQNNGV. V lost 5 bases to trimming and J lost 4 bases; unmatched junction nucleotides: 9. The CDR3 here is CASSMNRDRAYEQYF. The CDR3 nucleotides are TGTGCCAGCAGCATGAACCGGGACAGGGCTTACGAGCAGTACTTC.

This clone was seen more than once but under ten times. One end of the junction fails to match germline, which may point to a read error. This CDR3 is also generated by other DNA sequences in the sample. The chain links TRBV5-6 to TRBJ2-3, with 9 bases that match TRBD1. The V gene's germline CDR1 is SGHDT and CDR2 YYEEEE. CDR3 length: 15 residues. CDR3 DNA: TGTGCCAGCAGCCCCGGGACAGGGCCCCCAGATACGCAGTATTTC. Translated, it gives CASSPGTGPPDTQYF.

V gene TRBV14 combines with J gene TRBJ1-2, with TRBD1 as a possible D gene (5 bases). The V and J ends lost 4 bases and 6 bases respectively, with 18 bases between them. The CDR3 extends over 15 amino acids. Looked up from germline, CDR1 is SGHDN and CDR2 is FVKESK. CDR3 in DNA: TGTGCCAGCAGCCTGGGGGGAAGTTGGCCCGATGGCTACACCTTC. Translation: CASSLGGSWPDGYTF.

The chain uses TRBV18 and TRBJ1-1; no firm D call. Germline V gene data show CDR1 as KGHSH and CDR2 as LQKENI. The V end lost 3 bases, the J end lost 6 bases, and 14 bases lay between the germline ends. The CDR3 extends over 14 amino acids. The chain's CDR3 is CASSPVPRVAEAFF. The CDR3 nucleotides read TGTGCCAGCTCACCGGTTCCGAGGGTCGCTGAAGCTTTCTTT.

This clone has at least ten counts. V and J are TRBV5-1 and TRBJ1-3; 7 bases map to TRBD1. The CDR3 is made up of 15 amino acids. CDR1 is SGHRS, CDR2 YFSETQ, per germline. Trimming at V came to 0 bases and at J to 3 bases, leaving 3 bases not matched to a gene. The CDR3 nucleotides are TGCGCCAGCAGCTTGGGACAGGGAGGTGGAAACACCATATATTTT. The encoded protein is CASSLGQGGGNTIYF.

This clone occurred a few times. The chain combines TRBV5-1 with TRBJ1-1; 10 nucleotides match TRBD1. Germline V gene lookup returns CDR1 SGHRS and CDR2 YFSETQ. Unmatched junction bases numbered 9, after V lost 3 bases and J lost 4 bases. The CDR3 runs 16 residues. The CDR3 reads CASSWGTWTGGTEAFF. The CDR3 DNA reads as TGCGCCAGCAGCTGGGGGACTTGGACAGGGGGCACTGAAGCTTTCTTT.

This clone came up a few times. This rearrangement joins TRBV10-3 to TRBJ2-2; 8 nucleotides match TRBD2. V dropped 0 bases and J dropped 2; count of bases not matched to a gene: 8. The V gene's germline CDR1 is ENHRY and CDR2 SYGVKD. This CDR3 has 18 residues. The CDR3 spells CAISESHTSGPNTGELFF. CDR3 in DNA: TGTGCCATCAGTGAGTCACACACTAGCGGACCTAACACCGGGGAGCTGTTTTTT.

Only a few counts were recorded for this clone. The chain combines TRBV2 with TRBJ1-2; 7 positions match TRBD1. Unmatched junction bases numbered 6, after V lost 8 bases and J lost 6 bases. Germline CDR1 and CDR2: SNHLY and FYNNEI. The CDR3 length is 12 residues. The CDR3 loop reads CASRGQADGYTF. The CDR3 nucleotides read TGTGCCAGCCGAGGACAGGCGGATGGCTACACCTTC.

The CDR3 DNA follows: TGCAGCGCTGGCCAGGGGGCCGATTTCACTGAAGCTTTCTTT. It codes for CSAGQGADFTEAFF. The chain links TRBV29-1 to TRBJ1-1; 8 nucleotides agree with TRBD1. This CDR3 region has 14 residues. CDR1 is SQVTM and CDR2 is ANQGSEA in the germline V gene. Losses at the gene ends were 7 bases for V and 4 bases for J; bases not matched to a gene: 11.